The 9 T cell receptor beta chains below all came from one sample that was sequenced in a study of T cells after posttransplantation cyclophosphamide. Repertoires were generated with immunoSEQ multiplex PCR, while TCRdb's copy carries only in-frame clones and drops some. The sample includes around 43,000 clones, roughly 92% seen only once; the top ten take around 3%. Sequenced sample: PBMCs. Source of these receptors: a woman aged 50 to 60 in good health and a related stem cell transplant donor.

The table lists this clone with a count of one. In DNA form, the CDR3 reads TGCGCCAGCAGCCCCCTGGGGGCTACTAATGAAAAACTGTTTTTT. Its protein product is CASSPLGATNEKLFF. The chain uses TRBV5-1 and TRBJ1-4, with TRBD1 as a possible D gene (6 bases). There are 15 residues in the CDR3. CDR1 is SGHRS and CDR2 is YFSETQ in the germline V gene. Trimming removed 4 bases from V and 2 bases from J, with 12 bases in between.

This chain joins TRBV2 and TRBJ2-2; D might be TRBD1 (6 bases). This CDR3 is built from 14 residues. Germline V CDR1 and CDR2: SNHLY, FYNNEI. Trimming left V 4 bases short and J 1 base short, with 7 bases between. CDR3 DNA: TGTGCCAGCAGTGGACAGGTGAACACCGGGGAGCTGTTTTTT. Encoded protein: CASSGQVNTGELFF.

The chain has TRBV19 and TRBJ1-1, with TRBD1 matching 7 bases. The CDR3 runs 13 residues. CDR1 is LNHDA and CDR2 is SQIVND in the germline V gene (reference sequence). After removal of 3 bases from V and 7 bases from J, the junction contained 5 bases not matched to a gene. The CDR3 DNA is TGTGCCAGTAGTATGGCGACAGGGAGTGAAGCTTTCTTT. Its translation: CASSMATGSEAFF. Complete variable domain (other parts from reference TRBV19 and TRBJ1-1): DGGITQSPKYLFRKEGQNVTLSCEQNLNHDAMYWYRQDPGQGLRLIYYSQIVNDFQKGDIAEGYSVSREKKESFPLTVTSAQKNPTAFYLCASSMATGSEAFFGQGTRLTVV.

The J gene is TRBJ2-7, the V gene TRBV9; 10 bases match TRBD2. CDR1 is SGDLS, CDR2 YYNGEE, per germline. V trimming: 0 bases; J trimming: 2 bases; junction bases outside the gene matches: 26. The length of the CDR3 is 23 residues. CDR3 DNA sequence: TGTGCCAGCAGCGTAGATCCCCTAGCGGGAGTAAGCCCGGGTGGGGAGGTGCCCTACGAGCAGTACTTC. This gives the protein CASSVDPLAGVSPGGEVPYEQYF.

This chain joins TRBV30 and TRBJ1-2; 9 bases fit TRBD1. Germline lookup yields CDR1 GTSNPN and CDR2 SVGIG (reference sequence). The CDR3 runs to 12 residues. The DNA for the CDR3 is TGTGTTTCTCCGGGACAGGGTGGTGGCTACACCTTC. This encodes CVSPGQGGGYTF. Full variable domain (missing parts from reference TRBV30 and TRBJ1-2): SQTIHQWPATLVQPVGSPLSLECTVEGTSNPNLYWYRQAAGRGLQLLFYSVGIGQISSEVPQNLSASRPQDRQFILSSKKLLLSDSGFYLCVSPGQGGGYTFGSGTRLTVV.

The V call is TRBV5-6, the J call TRBJ1-2, with 10 positions matching TRBD1. The junction had 9 bases not matched to a gene; V was cut back by 5 bases and J by 8 bases. This CDR3 is built from 14 residues. Germline V gene data show CDR1 as SGHDT and CDR2 as YYEEEE. This CDR3 is CASSADRGPHGYTF. The CDR3, as DNA: TGTGCCAGCAGTGCTGACAGGGGGCCTCACGGCTACACCTTC.

The rearrangement uses TRBV9 and TRBJ2-7; perhaps TRBD2 as D (5 bases). Per the germline V gene, CDR1 is SGDLS and CDR2 is YYNGEE. The CDR3 contains 16 residues. The V end was cut by 0 bases, the J end by 1 base, with 14 bases between. The CDR3 loop reads CASSVATGSGSYEQYF. The CDR3 DNA reads TGTGCCAGCAGCGTAGCTACGGGAAGCGGATCCTACGAGCAGTACTTC.

This clone has only a few counts. This chain connects TRBV7-6 to TRBJ2-5; a possible D gene is TRBD2 (5 bases). V shed 4 bases and J shed 4 bases, with 10 bases lying between them. The CDR3 consists of 13 residues. Germline V gene sequence: CDR1 SGHVS, CDR2 FNYEAQ. The CDR3 sequence: CASSSGFPETQYF. CDR3 sequence (DNA): TGTGCCAGCAGCTCGGGGTTCCCAGAGACCCAGTACTTC.

The chain combines TRBV11-3 with TRBJ1-6; D is undetermined. This CDR3 comprises 13 residues. Germline V gene sequence: CDR1 SGHNT, CDR2 YENEEA. With 0 bases removed from V and 7 bases from J, the gap between germline ends came to 4 bases. This chain's CDR3 is CASSLDPNSPLHF. The CDR3 DNA reads as TGTGCCAGCAGCTTAGATCCGAATTCACCCCTCCACTTT.